The source of this TCR beta chain is a study of shared clonotypes between healthy human individuals. Each donor was a Caucasian adult residing in Nashville, Tennessee. CD4+ cells yielded CD45RA+ naive and CD45RA-negative memory subsets. Study conclusions and caveats: With a few donors compared, approximately 5% of naive CD4 clonotypes were shared.

On sorted subsets, replicate PCRs used approximately 190 ng DNA, or around 30,000 T cell genomes. TCRdb's table, derived via immunoSEQ multiplex PCR, lists solely in-frame clones and lacks some. The sample consists of 2.5 million or so clones, around nine tenths of them appearing once. Regarding this clone: Its antigen remains unknown. This sample also contains other DNA sequences that code for the same CDR3.

The V gene lost 0 bases and the J gene lost 3 bases, with 8 bases spanning the gap. Germline V CDR1 and CDR2: SGHRS, YFSETQ. This CDR3 comprises 14 residues. The chain uses TRBV5-1 and TRBJ2-3; D is possibly TRBD2 (5 bases). This sequence originates from a man between 18 and 29 years old in good health. The sequenced material came from naive CD4+ T cells sorted from blood. Subset described: CD45RA+ positively selected. In DNA, the CDR3 is TGCGCCAGCAGCTTGGGGCGCGGGACAGATACGCAGTATTTT. It codes for CASSLGRGTDTQYF. Variable domain in full (rest from reference TRBV5-1 and TRBJ2-3): KAGVTQTPRYLIKTRGQQVTLSCSPISGHRSVSWYQQTPGQGLQFLFEYFSETQRNKGNFPGRFSGRQFSNSRSEMNVSTLELGDSALYLCASSLGRGTDTQYFGPGTRLTVL.